One and the same sample provided the 3 T cell receptor beta chains below, sequenced in a study of OX40 agonist ivuxolimab in advanced cancers. The table came from immunoSEQ multiplex PCR; TCRdb's copy has only in-frame clones and leaves some out. The profile shows about 46,000 clones, 82% of them singletons. Source: CD4+ or CD8+ T cells sorted from blood, taken in a trial of the OX40 agonist ivuxolimab. Every receptor here comes from an adult with an advanced solid tumor such as melanoma, head and neck, liver or kidney cancer.

The chain uses TRBV19 and TRBJ1-5, with D unresolved. Trimming cost V 4 bases and J 10 bases, with 17 bases left between them. Germline V lookup: CDR1 LNHDA, CDR2 SQIVND (reference sequence). The CDR3 is made up of 14 amino acids. The CDR3 region is CASSTDGAARPQHF. The DNA of the CDR3 is TGTGCCAGTAGTACGGACGGAGCCGCGCGTCCCCAGCATTTT.

The chain combines TRBV30 with TRBJ2-7; possible D gene TRBD1, 6 bases. Germline loops: CDR1 GTSNPN, CDR2 SVGIG (reference sequence). Trimming cost V 0 bases and J 6 bases, with 15 bases left between them. The CDR3 covers 14 residues. DNA of the CDR3: TGTGCCTGGAGTGTAGGTCAGGGGTGGGGCGAGCAGTACTTC. The encoded protein is CAWSVGQGWGEQYF.

V is TRBV19 and J is TRBJ2-5; perhaps TRBD1 as D (6 bases). The V end lost 5 bases, the J end lost 2 bases, and 12 bases lay between the germline ends. The CDR3 is 14 residues long. In germline, CDR1 is LNHDA, CDR2 SQIVND (reference sequence). CDR3 in amino acids: CASSLRRGQETQYF. CDR3 coding DNA: TGTGCCAGTAGTCTACGCAGGGGTCAAGAGACCCAGTACTTC. Looking up the rest from reference TRBV19 and TRBJ2-5 gives the full variable domain: DGGITQSPKYLFRKEGQNVTLSCEQNLNHDAMYWYRQDPGQGLRLIYYSQIVNDFQKGDIAEGYSVSREKKESFPLTVTSAQKNPTAFYLCASSLRRGQETQYFGPGTRLLVL.